This T cell receptor beta chain was found in a study of blood T cell repertoires in COVID-19. The overall study: Sites in the United States, Italy and Spain provided acute and convalescent COVID-19 samples.

The table came from immunoSEQ multiplex PCR; TCRdb's copy has only in-frame clones and leaves some out. The sample comprises tens of thousands of clones, roughly 87% of which are singletons, and less than 25% rests with the top ten. From germline, CDR1 is SGHTA and CDR2 FQGTGA. CDR3 length: 16 amino acids. V lost 2 bases, J lost 3 bases, and 13 bases lay in between. The source of this sequence is an older woman with acute or convalescent COVID-19. The genes are TRBV7-3 and TRBJ2-2, with no clear D. The sequencing sample was made of peripheral blood. The chain's CDR3 is CASSLSGSVDTGELFF. CDR3 in DNA: TGTGCCAGCAGCTTATCCGGGTCCGTGGACACCGGGGAGCTGTTTTTT.